This entry lists 9 T cell receptor beta chains sequenced from one sample in a study of Ad26.COV2.S vaccination and SARS-CoV-2 variants. Sequenced by immunoSEQ multiplex PCR; TCRdb stores in-frame clones only, minus some. The data contain roughly 420,000 clones, 70% to 90% of them seen just once; the ten biggest clones take up roughly 4%. Treatment described: around 19 received Ad26.COV2.S at low or high dose, single or two shots; about 5 received placebo; per-sample allocation not given. The samples were gathered on day 63 after the first injection of vaccine or placebo. Sequencing was performed on peripheral blood, taken in a trial of Ad26.COV2.S vaccine versus placebo. The receptors shown here come from a person between 18 and 60 years old who received the Ad26.COV2.S COVID-19 vaccine or a placebo.

The chain joins TRBV7-6 to TRBJ2-2; D is possibly TRBD2 (6 bases). From germline, CDR1 is SGHVS and CDR2 FNYEAQ. V was clipped by 5 bases and J by 4 bases, with 14 bases between them. This CDR3 contains 15 residues. The CDR3 coding sequence is TGTGCCAGCAGCCCAATGATAGCGGTCACCGGGGAGCTGTTTTTT. This gives the protein CASSPMIAVTGELFF.

The gene calls are TRBV11-2 and TRBJ2-1; D tentatively fits TRBD1 or TRBD2 (5 bases each). CDR1 is SGHAT, CDR2 FQNNGV, per germline. Trimming took off 8 bases at V and 1 base at J, with 12 bases between the two ends. The CDR3 is 14 amino acids. The CDR3 DNA follows: TGTGCCAGCGACCTGGGGGTTTCCTACAATGAGCAGTTCTTC. Translating gives CASDLGVSYNEQFF. The complete variable domain, with remaining parts taken from reference TRBV11-2 and TRBJ2-1, reads EAGVAQSPRYKIIEKRQSVAFWCNPISGHATLYWYQQILGQGPKLLIQFQNNGVVDDSQLPKDRFSAERLKGVDSTLKIQPAKLEDSAVYLCASDLGVSYNEQFFGPGTRLTVL.

The V call is TRBV6-6, the J call TRBJ2-3; 7 nucleotides agree with TRBD1. In germline, CDR1 is MNHNY, CDR2 SVGAGI (reference sequence). Trimming at V came to 1 base and at J to 6 bases, leaving 4 bases not matched to a gene. This CDR3 has 14 amino acids. The CDR3 bases are TGTGCCAGCAGTTACTATAGGGGGCTTGATACGCAGTATTTT. As protein: CASSYYRGLDTQYF.

The chain combines TRBV7-2 with TRBJ2-7, with a possible D match to TRBD2 (6 bases). The CDR3 has 15 residues. The germline V gene encodes CDR1 SGHTA and CDR2 FQGNSA. Trimming stripped 3 bases from V and 3 bases from J, with 15 bases between. The CDR3 here is CASSLEGMGLYEQYF. DNA for the CDR3: TGTGCCAGCAGCTTGGAGGGAATGGGGCTCTACGAGCAGTACTTC.

The V and J genes are TRBV14 and TRBJ2-2; 8 bases line up with TRBD1. The CDR3 sequence is 15 residues long. Trimming took 1 base from V and 7 from J; bases not matched to a gene: 5. Germline lookup yields CDR1 SGHDN and CDR2 FVKESK. The DNA for the CDR3 is TGTGCCAGCAGCCAAGTGGACAGGGAAGACGGGGAGCTGTTTTTT. Translation gives CASSQVDREDGELFF.

This CDR3 reads CASSIRSGFSEKLFF. The CDR3 DNA is TGTGCCAGTAGTATAAGATCGGGGTTCAGCGAAAAACTGTTTTTT. This chain uses TRBV19 with TRBJ1-4; D gene uncertain. V lost 2 bases and J 8 bases, leaving 15 bases between the germline ends. The CDR3 contains 15 residues. Germline CDR1 and CDR2: LNHDA and SQIVND (reference sequence).

The V gene is TRBV7-3, the J gene TRBJ2-5; 9 positions match TRBD1. V trimming: 5 bases; J trimming: 1 base; junction bases outside the gene matches: 5. The CDR3 extends over 15 amino acids. The germline CDR1 and CDR2 sequences are SGHTA and FQGTGA. The CDR3 sequence: CASSAGQGGQETQYF. CDR3 in DNA: TGTGCCAGCAGCGCGGGACAGGGTGGCCAAGAGACCCAGTACTTC.

The J gene is TRBJ2-5, the V gene TRBV7-9; TRBD2 matches at 9 bases. The CDR3 is made up of 16 amino acids. The V gene's germline CDR1 is SEHNR and CDR2 FQNEAQ (reference sequence). V trimming: 1 base; J trimming: 4 bases; junction bases outside the gene matches: 7. CDR3 loop: CASSLGQKRGAETQYF. In DNA form, the CDR3 reads TGTGCCAGCAGCTTAGGTCAGAAGCGGGGGGCAGAGACCCAGTACTTC.

The chain is built from TRBV10-3 and TRBJ1-3, with TRBD1 matching 10 bases. Per germline, CDR1 ENHRY and CDR2 SYGVKD. V trimming: 6 bases; J trimming: 3 bases; junction bases outside the gene matches: 8. The CDR3 extends over 16 amino acids. The CDR3 here is CAIRDRGTGDGNTIYF. Here the CDR3 DNA reads TGTGCCATCAGAGATAGAGGGACAGGGGATGGAAACACCATATATTTT.